The 31 T cell receptor beta chains below come from one sample, sequenced in a study of sequential checkpoint blockade in melanoma. The sample's treatment: randomized to nivolumab then ipilimumab (arm A) or the reverse (arm B). Libraries were prepared by immunoSEQ multiplex PCR; TCRdb keeps only in-frame clonotypes and omits some of them. Found here are some 5,400 clones, more than 15% of them singletons; the top ten hold about 9.1%. Sample: tumor tissue (inferred from file names), taken from a patient given nivolumab and ipilimumab in sequence. These receptor sequences come from a human donor with melanoma.

This clone was detected ten times or more. CDR3: CASSFTQRDDTEAFF. Here the CDR3 DNA reads TGTGCCAGCAGCTTTACACAGAGGGACGACACTGAAGCTTTCTTT. The rearrangement links TRBV11-3 to TRBJ1-1; D may be TRBD1 (5 bases). The CDR3 consists of 15 residues. Germline V gene data show CDR1 as SGHNT and CDR2 as YENEEA. The V gene lost 3 bases and the J gene lost 3 bases, with 14 bases spanning the gap.

This clone is judged medium-sized. V usage is TRBV11-3 and J usage is TRBJ1-2; 9 nucleotides agree with TRBD1. CDR3 length equals 14 residues. J was trimmed by 7 bases and V by 7 bases; bases with no gene match: 10. CDR1 is SGHNT and CDR2 is YENEEA in the germline V gene. In DNA form, the CDR3 reads TGTGCCAGCACAAACGGGACAGGGTTGATTGGCTACACCTTC. This translates into CASTNGTGLIGYTF.

This clone was detected a few times. V usage is TRBV6-8 and J usage is TRBJ2-7, with D uncertain. This CDR3 has 16 amino acids. Trimming took 8 bases from V and 2 from J, leaving 22 bases between them. Germline CDR1 and CDR2: MNHGY and SAAAGT. In DNA form, the CDR3 reads TGTGCCAGCCAATACGGGTTTGAAATTGGAACCTACGAGCAGTACTTC. It specifies CASQYGFEIGTYEQYF.

The CDR3 is CSVAGGGRSTDTQYF. The CDR3 DNA reads TGCAGCGTAGCTGGGGGAGGTAGGAGCACAGATACGCAGTATTTT. V gene TRBV29-1 combines with J gene TRBJ2-3, with D perhaps matching TRBD2 (6 bases). The CDR3 contains 15 residues. V lost 6 bases and J lost 0, with 16 bases in between. Germline assignment: CDR1 SQVTM and CDR2 ANQGSEA.

This clone was counted many times. The chain employs TRBV7-4 and TRBJ1-2; D remains unclear. The CDR3 covers 14 residues. V was clipped by 2 bases and J by 4 bases, with 11 bases between them. CDR1 and CDR2 from the germline V gene are SGHVT and SQSDAQ. The CDR3 DNA reads TGTGCCAGCAGCTTATCCGGGGAGAGCTATGGCTACACCTTC. Translation: CASSLSGESYGYTF.

This clone has at least ten counts. The chain has TRBV6-8 and TRBJ1-1, with a possible D match to TRBD1 (6 bases). Germline V CDR1 and CDR2: MNHGY, SAAAGT. The CDR3 length is 15 residues. V shed 4 bases and J shed 1 base, with 13 bases lying between them. The CDR3 sequence: CASSFPEQGNTEAFF. CDR3 DNA: TGTGCCAGCAGTTTCCCCGAACAGGGGAACACTGAAGCTTTCTTT.

This clone has at least ten counts. The chain links TRBV2 to TRBJ2-6; no clear D gene. Trimming cost V 3 bases and J 3 bases, with 9 bases left between them. CDR1 and CDR2 (germline): SNHLY, FYNNEI. The CDR3 is 15 residues long. The CDR3 here is CASSDEGLGANVLTF. CDR3 sequence (DNA): TGTGCCAGCAGTGATGAAGGTCTTGGGGCCAACGTCCTGACTTTC.

This clone appeared a few times. The CDR3 bases are TGTGCCAGCAGCTTAGCACCCTTACAATTTGGAAACACCATATATTTT. Translating it yields CASSLAPLQFGNTIYF. The gene calls are TRBV7-6 and TRBJ1-3, with D uncertain. Germline V gene sequence: CDR1 SGHVS, CDR2 FNYEAQ. The CDR3 length is 16 residues. Trimming cost V 0 bases and J 3 bases, with 12 bases left between them.

This clone was counted at least ten times. The V and J genes are TRBV11-3 and TRBJ2-7; 11 bases agree with TRBD1. The trim removed 3 bases at V and 6 bases at J, leaving 7 bases unmatched. The CDR3 is 15 residues long. Germline CDR1 SGHNT, CDR2 YENEEA. The CDR3 DNA is TGTGCCAGCAGCTTCTCCGGGACAGGGGGAGGCGAGCAGTACTTC. This encodes CASSFSGTGGGEQYF.

This chain uses TRBV18 with TRBJ1-2; D not resolved. V lost 3 bases and J lost 2, with 7 bases in between. Germline lookup yields CDR1 KGHSH and CDR2 LQKENI. The CDR3 has 13 residues. The chain's CDR3 is CASSPGVNYGYTF. In DNA form, the CDR3 reads TGTGCCAGCTCACCGGGCGTAAACTATGGCTACACCTTC.

This clone was found a few times. The chain joins TRBV9 to TRBJ2-3; 12 nucleotides match TRBD2. Germline lookup yields CDR1 SGDLS and CDR2 YYNGEE. The CDR3 totals 15 residues. Unmatched junction bases numbered 2, after V lost 0 bases and J lost 6 bases. This CDR3 reads CASSVGTSGGDTQYF. The CDR3 region has the DNA TGTGCCAGCAGCGTAGGAACTAGCGGGGGGGATACGCAGTATTTT.

By sample share, this clone is medium-sized. The CDR3 DNA reads as TGTGCCAGCAGCGTAGGTCTCGGACGGAACACTGAAGCTTTCTTT. This encodes CASSVGLGRNTEAFF. The genes are TRBV9 and TRBJ1-1; no clear D gene. This CDR3 has 15 residues. Deletions cut 0 bases from V and 1 base from J, with 10 bases between. Looked up from germline, CDR1 is SGDLS and CDR2 is YYNGEE.

This clone was counted only a few times. As DNA, the CDR3 is TGTGCCACACACGCCAGGGGAGCCAAAAACATTCAGTACTTC. This codes for CATHARGAKNIQYF. V and J are TRBV28 and TRBJ2-4; perhaps TRBD1 as D (6 bases). V lost 10 bases, J lost 0 bases, and 13 bases lay in between. This CDR3 contains 14 residues. Germline assignment: CDR1 MDHEN and CDR2 SYDVKM.

This clone was counted only a few times. The chain employs TRBV11-3 and TRBJ2-3; 8 positions agree with TRBD1. V trimming: 5 bases; J trimming: 3 bases; junction bases outside the gene matches: 10. CDR1 is SGHNT, CDR2 YENEEA, per germline. There are 16 residues in the CDR3. The CDR3 nucleotides read TGTGCCAGCAGCGCCCGACAGGGGCGGTATACAGATACGCAGTATTTT. Translated: CASSARQGRYTDTQYF. The full variable domain, rest sourced from reference TRBV11-3 and TRBJ2-3, is EAGVVQSPRYKIIEKKQPVAFWCNPISGHNTLYWYLQNLGQGPELLIRYENEEAVDDSQLPKDRFSAERLKGVDSTLKIQPAELGDSAVYLCASSARQGRYTDTQYFGPGTRLTVL.

The chain joins TRBV29-1 to TRBJ2-3; 8 bases fit TRBD1. Germline CDR1 is SQVTM and CDR2 is ANQGSEA. The trim removed 1 base at V and 0 bases at J, leaving 12 bases unmatched. The CDR3 runs to 18 residues. The CDR3 sequence: CSVEALDRGLSSTDTQYF. Written as DNA, the CDR3 is TGCAGCGTTGAAGCTCTCGACAGGGGTTTATCTAGCACAGATACGCAGTATTTT.

The V gene is TRBV10-2, the J gene TRBJ2-2; 10 bases match TRBD1. CDR3 length equals 14 residues. Losses at the gene ends were 5 bases for V and 6 bases for J; bases not matched to a gene: 3. CDR1 is WSHSY and CDR2 is SAAADI in the germline V gene. The CDR3, as DNA: TGCGCCAGCAGTCGGACAGGGGGGTCCGGGGAGCTGTTTTTT. Protein sequence: CASSRTGGSGELFF.

In its sample, this clone ranks as medium-sized. The chain's CDR3 is CASSYGTGANVLTF. CDR3 DNA: TGTGCCAGCAGTTACGGGACTGGGGCCAACGTCCTGACTTTC. The chain is built from TRBV6-8 and TRBJ2-6, with no clear D. Germline values: CDR1 MNHGY, CDR2 SAAAGT. This CDR3 has 14 amino acids. V lost 2 bases to trimming and J lost 2 bases, with 4 bases between them.

This clone was counted a few times. J is TRBJ1-6 and V is TRBV6-8; D is possibly TRBD1 (5 bases). From germline, CDR1 is MNHGY and CDR2 SAAAGT. The CDR3 loop spans 14 amino acids. The V and J ends lost 6 bases and 8 bases respectively, with 14 bases between them. CDR3 loop: CASSGASFYSPLHF. Written as DNA, the CDR3 is TGTGCCAGCAGCGGGGCAAGCTTCTATTCACCCCTCCACTTT.

This clone turned up a few times. The rearrangement joins TRBV14 to TRBJ1-1; 7 positions match TRBD1. V lost 6 bases to trimming and J lost 1 base; unmatched junction nucleotides: 8. The CDR3 spans 15 residues. The V gene's germline CDR1 is SGHDN and CDR2 FVKESK. CDR3: CASRTTGQKNTEAFF. CDR3 coding DNA: TGTGCCAGCAGGACAACGGGACAGAAGAACACTGAAGCTTTCTTT. Together with reference TRBV14 and TRBJ1-1, the CDR3 gives the full variable domain: EAGVTQFPSHSVIEKGQTVTLRCDPISGHDNLYWYRRVMGKEIKFLLHFVKESKQDESGMPNNRFLAERTGGTYSTLKVQPAELEDSGVYFCASRTTGQKNTEAFFGQGTRLTVV.

This clone showed up just a few times. V and J are TRBV5-1 and TRBJ2-7; D gene ambiguous. Germline loops: CDR1 SGHRS, CDR2 YFSETQ. The V gene lost 0 bases and the J gene lost 2 bases, with 12 bases spanning the gap. The CDR3 runs to 15 residues. This CDR3 reads CASSLGLGTPYEQYF. For the CDR3, the DNA is TGCGCCAGCAGCTTGGGCTTAGGAACCCCCTACGAGCAGTACTTC.

This clone was seen only a few times. The V call is TRBV6-8, the J call TRBJ2-3, with TRBD1 identical over 8 bases. Germline CDR1 and CDR2: MNHGY and SAAAGT. The CDR3 has 15 amino acids. Trimming at V came to 2 bases and at J to 6 bases, leaving 7 bases not matched to a gene. The DNA for the CDR3 is TGTGCCAGCAGTTACGGGCAGGGGGCTTGGGATACGCAGTATTTT. It yields the protein CASSYGQGAWDTQYF.

At least ten counts were recorded for this clone. This sequence joins TRBV10-3 and TRBJ2-1, with 8 bases identical to TRBD1. Germline V lookup: CDR1 ENHRY, CDR2 SYGVKD. This CDR3 has 17 amino acids. Losses at the gene ends were 10 bases for V and 7 bases for J; bases not matched to a gene: 21. The CDR3 reads CASLPLSGGAGSNEQFF. CDR3 coding DNA: TGTGCCAGCCTACCTTTGTCAGGGGGCGCCGGATCGAATGAGCAGTTCTTC.

The chain joins TRBV6-8 to TRBJ2-2, with D possibly TRBD2 on 5 matching bases. The ends were cut back, 5 bases at V and 2 bases at J, with 18 bases in the middle. The germline CDR1 and CDR2 sequences are MNHGY and SAAAGT. The CDR3 spans 17 residues. CDR3 in amino acids: CASSRTDWVVNTGELFF. The CDR3 DNA sequence: TGTGCCAGCAGTCGAACGGACTGGGTGGTCAACACCGGGGAGCTGTTTTTT.

The rearrangement uses TRBV19 and TRBJ1-1, with D possibly being TRBD1 (6 bases). From germline, CDR1 is LNHDA and CDR2 SQIVND (reference sequence). The CDR3 runs to 13 residues. Trimming shortened V by 4 bases and J by 5 bases, and 11 bases separated the two germline ends. As DNA, the CDR3 is TGTGCCAGTAGTAAGGGGGTGTGGACTGAAGCTTTCTTT. Its translation is CASSKGVWTEAFF.

This clone was counted only a few times. An end of the junction differs from the germline gene, which may be a read error. The chain's CDR3 is CASSQGVERVF. The CDR3 DNA reads as TGTGCCAGCAGCCAAGGGGTTGAACGGGTCTTC. The rearrangement joins TRBV14 to TRBJ1-2; no clear D gene. Germline CDR1 and CDR2: SGHDN and FVKESK. The CDR3 length is 11 residues.

This clone occurred many times. The rearrangement uses TRBV11-3 and TRBJ1-1, with 7 bases lining up with TRBD1. CDR1 is SGHNT, CDR2 YENEEA, per germline. The CDR3 is made up of 17 amino acids. With V trimmed by 5 bases and J by 0 bases, 12 bases remained unmatched. The CDR3 DNA follows: TGTGCCAGCAGCGTACCGACAGGGAGGTCCATGAACACTGAAGCTTTCTTT. Its translation is CASSVPTGRSMNTEAFF. Complete variable domain (other parts from reference TRBV11-3 and TRBJ1-1): EAGVVQSPRYKIIEKKQPVAFWCNPISGHNTLYWYLQNLGQGPELLIRYENEEAVDDSQLPKDRFSAERLKGVDSTLKIQPAELGDSAVYLCASSVPTGRSMNTEAFFGQGTRLTVV.

The sample holds a few counts of this clone. V is TRBV9 and J is TRBJ1-2; TRBD1 agrees at 7 bases. Germline CDR1 is SGDLS and CDR2 is YYNGEE. The CDR3 totals 15 residues. With 0 bases clipped from V and 3 bases from J, the junction kept 5 bases outside the gene matches. The CDR3 DNA follows: TGTGCCAGCAGCGTAGGAGGGGGCGCGGACTATGGCTACACCTTC. It specifies CASSVGGGADYGYTF. Variable domain in full (rest from reference TRBV9 and TRBJ1-2): DSGVTQTPKHLITATGQRVTLRCSPRSGDLSVYWYQQSLDQGLQFLIQYYNGEERAKGNILERFSAQQFPDLHSELNLSSLELGDSALYFCASSVGGGADYGYTFGSGTRLTVV.

This clone was recorded only once. V and J are TRBV19 and TRBJ2-7, with D possibly matching TRBD1 (5 bases). Germline CDR1 is LNHDA and CDR2 is SQIVND (reference sequence). The CDR3 has 14 residues. V was pared by 5 bases and J by 2 bases, with 13 bases between. The CDR3 region is CASSPTDRPYEQYF. CDR3 in DNA: TGTGCCAGTAGTCCAACCGACAGACCCTACGAGCAGTACTTC.

The rearrangement joins TRBV28 to TRBJ2-7; TRBD1 is a possible D gene (6 bases). The CDR3 is 15 residues long. Germline V gene lookup returns CDR1 MDHEN and CDR2 SYDVKM. Trimming shortened V by 10 bases and J by 2 bases, and 21 bases separated the two germline ends. CDR3 sequence reads: CATWTGQGGPYEQYF. In DNA, the CDR3 is TGTGCCACCTGGACCGGACAAGGGGGACCCTACGAGCAGTACTTC.

CDR3 in DNA: TGCAGCTTCACACAGGGGGTGGGCGCAGATACGCAGTATTTT. Translated, it gives CSFTQGVGADTQYF. This chain joins TRBV29-1 and TRBJ2-3, with TRBD1 matching over 8 bases. V lost 8 bases and J lost 4; bases outside the gene matches: 11. Germline V gives CDR1 SQVTM, CDR2 ANQGSEA. This CDR3 has 14 residues.

This clone is termed large (0.1 to 1%). This chain links TRBV6-8 with TRBJ1-1; D perhaps matches TRBD1 (6 bases). The CDR3 contains 14 residues. From germline, CDR1 is MNHGY and CDR2 SAAAGT. V lost 0 bases to trimming and J lost 1 base, with 6 bases between them. The CDR3 DNA reads TGTGCCAGCAGTTACTCGACAGGGAACACTGAAGCTTTCTTT. Its translation is CASSYSTGNTEAFF.